This T cell receptor beta chain was profiled in a study of shared clonotypes between healthy human individuals. About the study: Each donor contributed plates that comprised three CD4 naive, three CD4 memory, two CD8 naive and one CD8 memory.

Between the trimmed V and J ends, which lost 5 bases and 3 bases, there was a span of 11 bases. There are 13 residues in the CDR3. Germline-derived CDR1 and CDR2 are LNHDA and SQIVND (reference sequence). It was CD45RO-negative cells, positively selected for CCR7, that made up naive CD8 cells, with terminally differentiated effector memory CD45RA+ cells excluded. The donors, healthy adults who were HIV-negative, had experienced no recent acute infections or vaccinations. The assay was carried out at the deep level. The authors loaded about 200 ng DNA, roughly 27,000 T cell genomes, into sorted-subset replicate PCRs. The repertoire was sequenced with immunoSEQ multiplex PCR; TCRdb's copy has only in-frame clones and lacks some. The table has 560,000 or so clones, 96% seen once.

The material sequenced was naive CD8+ T cells sorted from blood. The chain combines TRBV19 with TRBJ2-7, with D possibly being TRBD2 (5 bases). The clonotype comes from a woman aged 25 to 45 in good health. The CDR3 is CASSPGRDYEQYF. The DNA for the CDR3 is TGTGCCAGTAGTCCCGGCCGGGACTACGAGCAGTACTTC.